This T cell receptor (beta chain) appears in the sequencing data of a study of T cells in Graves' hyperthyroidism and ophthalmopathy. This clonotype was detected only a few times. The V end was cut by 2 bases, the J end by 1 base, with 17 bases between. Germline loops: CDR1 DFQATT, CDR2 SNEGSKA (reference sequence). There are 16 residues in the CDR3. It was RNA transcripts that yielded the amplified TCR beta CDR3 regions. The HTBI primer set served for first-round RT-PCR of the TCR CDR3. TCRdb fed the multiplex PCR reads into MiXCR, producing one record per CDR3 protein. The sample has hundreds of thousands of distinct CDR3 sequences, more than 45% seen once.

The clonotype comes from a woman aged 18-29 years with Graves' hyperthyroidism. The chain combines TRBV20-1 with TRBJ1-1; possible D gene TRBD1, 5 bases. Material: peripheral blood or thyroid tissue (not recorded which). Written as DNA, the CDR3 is TGCAGTGCTAGAAGCGCCGACAGTGGGGAGAACACTGAAGCTTTCTTT. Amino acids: CSARSADSGENTEAFF.